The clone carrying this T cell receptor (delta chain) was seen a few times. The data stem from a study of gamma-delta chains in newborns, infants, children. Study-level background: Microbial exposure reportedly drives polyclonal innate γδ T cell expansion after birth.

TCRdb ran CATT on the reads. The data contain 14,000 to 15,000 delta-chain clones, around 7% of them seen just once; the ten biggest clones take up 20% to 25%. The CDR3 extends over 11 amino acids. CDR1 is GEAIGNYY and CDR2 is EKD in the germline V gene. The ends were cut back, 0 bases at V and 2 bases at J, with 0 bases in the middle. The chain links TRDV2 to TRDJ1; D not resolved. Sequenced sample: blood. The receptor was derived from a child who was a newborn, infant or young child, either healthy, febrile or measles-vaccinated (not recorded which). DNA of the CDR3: TGTGCCTGTGACACCACCGATAAACTCATCTTT. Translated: CACDTTDKLIF.